The clone carrying this T cell receptor (beta chain) was seen many times. The data originate from a study of T cells in Graves' hyperthyroidism and ophthalmopathy. Hyperthyroidism had been newly diagnosed in patients aged 18 to 65, and its duration was under 2 months. RNA transcripts gave rise to amplified TCR beta CDR3 regions. The HTBI primer set drove a first-round RT-PCR of the TCR CDR3. TCRdb re-called the multiplex PCR reads through MiXCR, storing one row per CDR3 protein. The table records roughly 700,000 distinct CDR3 sequences, 15% to 20% of them present only once. This CDR3 comprises 15 residues. The V end was cut by 0 bases, the J end by 4 bases, with 12 bases between.

The TCR comes from a man between 45 and 60 years old with Graves' hyperthyroidism. Sequenced input: blood. The gene calls are TRBV12-3 or TRBV12-4 and TRBJ2-5; weak D call: TRBD1 (6 bases). The CDR3: CASSLALTGTETQYF. In nucleotides, the CDR3 is TGTGCCAGCAGTTTAGCCCTAACAGGGACAGAGACCCAGTACTTC.